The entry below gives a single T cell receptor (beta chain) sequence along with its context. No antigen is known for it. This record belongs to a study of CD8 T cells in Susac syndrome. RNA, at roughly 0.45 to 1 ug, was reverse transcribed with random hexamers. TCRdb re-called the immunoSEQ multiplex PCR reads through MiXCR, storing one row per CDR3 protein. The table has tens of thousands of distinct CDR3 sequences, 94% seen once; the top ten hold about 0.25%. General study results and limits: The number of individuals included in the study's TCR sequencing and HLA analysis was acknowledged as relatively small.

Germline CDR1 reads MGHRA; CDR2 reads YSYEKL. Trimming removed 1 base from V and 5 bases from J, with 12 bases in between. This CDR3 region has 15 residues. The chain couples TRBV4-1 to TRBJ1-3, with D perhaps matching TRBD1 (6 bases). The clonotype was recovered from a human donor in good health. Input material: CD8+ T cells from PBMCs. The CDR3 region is CASSQVNRERNTIYF. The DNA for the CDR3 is TGCGCCAGCAGCCAAGTCAACAGGGAGAGAAACACCATATATTTT.